This T cell receptor beta chain was sequenced for a study of OX40 agonist ivuxolimab in advanced cancers. Drawing of blood for sampling happened at baseline, at cycle 4 day 1, and at cycle 7 day 1. CDR1 and CDR2 (germline): SGHDT, YYEEEE. The CDR3 sequence is 14 residues long. Trimming cost V 6 bases and J 0 bases; bases outside gene matches: 5. Assay: immunoSEQ multiplex PCR; the TCRdb copy retains only in-frame clones and omits some. Altogether around 80,000 clones are present, roughly 90% being singletons, with the ten largest covering approximately 8%. The receptor was isolated from an adult with an advanced solid tumor such as melanoma, head and neck, liver or kidney cancer. Sequenced here: CD4+ or CD8+ T cells sorted from blood, sampled in a trial of the OX40 agonist ivuxolimab. The chain is built from TRBV5-6 and TRBJ2-7; 8 bases agree with TRBD2. The CDR3 sequence is CASTRGTSSYEQYF. CDR3 coding DNA: TGTGCCAGCACCCGGGGGACTAGCTCCTACGAGCAGTACTTC.